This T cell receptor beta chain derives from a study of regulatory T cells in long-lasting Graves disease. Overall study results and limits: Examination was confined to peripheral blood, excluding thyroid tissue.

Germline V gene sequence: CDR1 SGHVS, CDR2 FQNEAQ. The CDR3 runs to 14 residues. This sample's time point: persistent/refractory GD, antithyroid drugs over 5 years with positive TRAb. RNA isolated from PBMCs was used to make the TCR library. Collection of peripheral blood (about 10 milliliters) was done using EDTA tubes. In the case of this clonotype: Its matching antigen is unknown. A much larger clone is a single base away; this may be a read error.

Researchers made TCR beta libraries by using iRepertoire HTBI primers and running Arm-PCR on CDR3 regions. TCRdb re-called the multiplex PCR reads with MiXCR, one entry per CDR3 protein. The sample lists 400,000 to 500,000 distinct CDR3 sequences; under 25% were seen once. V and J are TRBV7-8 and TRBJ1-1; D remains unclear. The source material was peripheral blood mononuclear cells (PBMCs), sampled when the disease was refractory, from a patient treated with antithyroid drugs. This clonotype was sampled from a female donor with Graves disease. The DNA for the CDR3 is TGTGCCAGCAGCTTAGTCCCCTTGAACACTGGAGCTTTCTTT. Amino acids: CASSLVPLNTGAFF.